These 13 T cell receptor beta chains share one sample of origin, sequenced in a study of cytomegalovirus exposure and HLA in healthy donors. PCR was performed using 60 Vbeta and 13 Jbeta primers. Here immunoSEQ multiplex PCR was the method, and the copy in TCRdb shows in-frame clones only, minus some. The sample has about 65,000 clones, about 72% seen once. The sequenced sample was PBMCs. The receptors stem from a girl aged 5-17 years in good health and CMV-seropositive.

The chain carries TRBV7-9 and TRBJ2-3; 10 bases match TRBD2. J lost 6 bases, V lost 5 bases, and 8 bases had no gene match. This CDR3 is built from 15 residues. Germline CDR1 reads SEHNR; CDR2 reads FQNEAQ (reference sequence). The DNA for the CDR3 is TGTGCCAGCAGCCCCAGCGGGGGGGTGGCTGATACGCAGTATTTT. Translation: CASSPSGGVADTQYF.

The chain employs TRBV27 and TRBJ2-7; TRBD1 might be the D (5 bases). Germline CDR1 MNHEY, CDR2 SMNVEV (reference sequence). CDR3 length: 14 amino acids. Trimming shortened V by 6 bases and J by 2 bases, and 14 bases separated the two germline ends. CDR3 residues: CASSLDNSPYEQYF. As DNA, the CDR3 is TGTGCCAGCAGCCTGGACAATTCCCCCTACGAGCAGTACTTC.

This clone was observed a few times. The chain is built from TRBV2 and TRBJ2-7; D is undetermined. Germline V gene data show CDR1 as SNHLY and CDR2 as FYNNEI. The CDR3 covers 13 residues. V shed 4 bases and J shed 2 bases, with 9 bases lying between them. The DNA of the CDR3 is TGTGCCAGCAGTGCCCAGGCCACCTACGAGCAGTACTTC. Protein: CASSAQATYEQYF.

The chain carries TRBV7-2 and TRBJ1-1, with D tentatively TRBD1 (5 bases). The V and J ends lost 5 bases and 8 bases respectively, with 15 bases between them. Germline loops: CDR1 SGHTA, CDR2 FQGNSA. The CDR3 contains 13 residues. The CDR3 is CASSPRPPGEAFF. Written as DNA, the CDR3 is TGTGCCAGCAGCCCCCGACCCCCAGGGGAAGCTTTCTTT.

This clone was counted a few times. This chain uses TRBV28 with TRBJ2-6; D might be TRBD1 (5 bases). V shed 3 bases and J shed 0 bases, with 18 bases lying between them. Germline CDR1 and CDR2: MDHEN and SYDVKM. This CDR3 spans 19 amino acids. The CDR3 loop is CASSFMATEDYSGANVLTF. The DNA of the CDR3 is TGTGCCAGCAGTTTTATGGCGACAGAGGATTACTCTGGGGCCAACGTCCTGACTTTC.

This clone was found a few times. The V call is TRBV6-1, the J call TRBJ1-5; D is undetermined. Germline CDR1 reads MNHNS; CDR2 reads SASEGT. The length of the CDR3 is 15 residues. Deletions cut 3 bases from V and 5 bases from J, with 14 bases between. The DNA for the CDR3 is TGTGCCAGCAGTGATGGCAGGTCCTCCTATCAGCCCCAGCATTTT. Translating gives CASSDGRSSYQPQHF.

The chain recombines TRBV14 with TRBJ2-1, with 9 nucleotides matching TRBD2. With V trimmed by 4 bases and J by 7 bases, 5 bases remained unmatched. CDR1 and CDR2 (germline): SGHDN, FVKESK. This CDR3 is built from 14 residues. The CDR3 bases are TGTGCCAGCAGCCGGGTAGCGGGAGTGAATGAGCAGTTCTTC. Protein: CASSRVAGVNEQFF.

CDR3 sequence: CAISGGVYEQYF. The CDR3 DNA sequence: TGTGCCATCAGTGGGGGGGTCTACGAGCAGTACTTC. The rearrangement uses TRBV10-3 and TRBJ2-7; perhaps TRBD2 as D (6 bases). The V gene lost 4 bases and the J gene lost 3 bases, with 7 bases spanning the gap. CDR1 and CDR2 (germline): ENHRY, SYGVKD. The length of the CDR3 is 12 residues.

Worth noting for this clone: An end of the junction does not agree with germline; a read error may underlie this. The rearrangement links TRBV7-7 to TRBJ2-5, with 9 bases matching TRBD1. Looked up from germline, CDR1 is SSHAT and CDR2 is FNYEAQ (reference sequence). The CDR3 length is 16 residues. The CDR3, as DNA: TGTGCTAGCAGCATGGGTGGGACAGGGCCTCAAGAGACCCAGTACTTC. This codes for CASSMGGTGPQETQYF.

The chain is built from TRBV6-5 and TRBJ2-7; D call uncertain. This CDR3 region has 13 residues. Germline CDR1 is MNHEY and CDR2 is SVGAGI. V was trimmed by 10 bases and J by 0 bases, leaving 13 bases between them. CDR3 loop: CATRRVSSYEQYF. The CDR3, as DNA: TGTGCCACCCGCCGTGTCAGCTCCTACGAGCAGTACTTC.

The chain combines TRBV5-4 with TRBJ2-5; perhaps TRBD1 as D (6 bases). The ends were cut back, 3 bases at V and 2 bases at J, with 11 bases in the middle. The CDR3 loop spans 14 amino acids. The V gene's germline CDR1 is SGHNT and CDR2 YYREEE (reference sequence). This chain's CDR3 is CASSWTVTQETQYF. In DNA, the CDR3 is TGTGCCAGCAGCTGGACAGTCACGCAAGAGACCCAGTACTTC. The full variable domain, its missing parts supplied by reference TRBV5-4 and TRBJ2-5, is ETGVTQSPTHLIKTRGQQVTLRCSSQSGHNTVSWYQQALGQGPQFIFQYYREEENGRGNFPPRFSGLQFPNYSSELNVNALELDDSALYLCASSWTVTQETQYFGPGTRLLVL.

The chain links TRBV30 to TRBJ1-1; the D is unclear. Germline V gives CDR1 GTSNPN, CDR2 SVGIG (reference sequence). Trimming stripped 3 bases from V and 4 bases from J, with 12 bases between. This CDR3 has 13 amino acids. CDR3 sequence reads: CAWRKTAGTEAFF. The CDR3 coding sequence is TGTGCCTGGAGGAAAACAGCCGGCACTGAAGCTTTCTTT.

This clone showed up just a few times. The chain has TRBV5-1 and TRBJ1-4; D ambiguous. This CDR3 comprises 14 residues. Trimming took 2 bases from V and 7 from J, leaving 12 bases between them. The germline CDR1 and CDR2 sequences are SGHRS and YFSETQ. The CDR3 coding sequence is TGCGCCAGCAGCTTATCCGGGAGAAGTGAAAAACTGTTTTTT. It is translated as CASSLSGRSEKLFF.